Sequencing of this T cell receptor beta chain was carried out in a study of T cells in lung cancer brain metastases (dated by TCRdb to the late 2010s). Background for the entire study: Of the 20 to 25 patients, approximately 18 had a history of tobacco use, with a median of roughly 41 pack-years. Patients had a median age at first diagnosis of approximately 54 years, with eight or nine males and roughly 11 females. The primary and brain metastasis specimens were acquired a median of around 320 days apart. The cohort included roughly 20 patients who provided 40 specimens, with each patient contributing one primary lung lesion and one brain metastasis. The average DNA integrity number was approximately 3.6 in both primary and metastatic specimens, and the two sites did not differ significantly. TCR beta CDR3 repertoires were compared between fully resected primary non-small cell lung cancers and paired brain metastases. Of the approximately 20 patients, around 19 received no interval therapy between resection of the primary and resection of the metastasis. Study-wide findings and limitations: The study could not control for the effects of preoperative corticosteroids on T cell infiltration in brain metastases. DNA fragmentation in FFPE samples may have prevented retrieval of the complete infiltrating T cell repertoire. Brain metastases had significantly fewer unique productive clones than paired primaries (median approximately 1,500 versus 4,300). Most clones were specific to a single lesion, and overlap between paired lesions was limited (mean Morisita index approximately 0.24). In brain metastases, the ten most abundant clones accounted for a significantly larger fraction of the repertoire than in primaries, a finding that suggests clonal expansion.

Patients had resection for either synchronous oligometastatic disease or delayed recurrence of a solitary brain metastasis. To avoid including cancers other than NSCLC, any patient with a history of multiple malignancies was excluded. Tumor areas were macrodissected from roughly five deparaffinized around 9 um unstained sections, using marked H&E slides as a guide. All specimens were formalin-fixed and paraffin-embedded (FFPE). The AllPrep DNA/RNA FFPE Kit was used for extraction of genomic DNA. The CDR3 contains 17 residues, cysteine and phenylalanine counted. Here the CDR3 DNA is all that survives: 51 bases in frame from base 1. The germline V gene gives CDR1 as SGHTA and CDR2 as FQGNSA. Trimming removed 5 bases from V and 0 bases from J, leaving 20 bases between the germline ends. Each sample received between about 2 and 5.5 ug of genomic DNA as input, and paired samples received equal DNA input. TCR beta libraries were constructed in two PCR steps with the immunoSEQ hsTCRbeta Kit, which uses multiplexed V and J gene primers. The pooled libraries, together with positive and negative controls, were sequenced on an Illumina MiSeq running a 100-cycle paired-end protocol. In the source study's methods: The immunoSEQ vendor processed the raw data into normalized, annotated TCR beta repertoire reports. Richness was counted as unique clones by nucleotide sequence, and total richness was extrapolated with the iChao1 and Efron-Thisted estimators. Paired lesions were characterized and compared using Pielou's evenness, Simpson's index, top-ten clone proportional abundance, and the Morisita overlap index. TCRdb retrieved this table from immuneACCESS and kept in-frame rearrangements only. Not all clones are present; in checked studies, unresolved V genes account for under half, and no reason is known for the remainder. V and J calls and clone size are those listed in that table; D and trimming were worked out from the DNA. The sample has a few thousand clones on record, under 90% of them singletons. The leading ten clones occupy 9.2% of the sample.

As regards this clone: No antigen is known for it. No quality values exist for individual bases; no much larger clone is one base distant.

This receptor was identified in a woman between 50 and 59 years old with non-small cell lung cancer that had spread to the brain. The chain joins TRBV7-2 to TRBJ2-7; the D gene assignment is ambiguous. The sequencing sample was made of tumor tissue from a brain metastasis. The cell subset or site label here, explained by the study, means: paired resected brain metastasis. The DNA is as follows: TGTGCCAGCAGCCCCTGGATAGGCGGAGCAACCTCCTACGAGCAGTACTTC. Protein translation: CASSPWIGGATSYEQYF.